The 18 T cell receptor beta chains reported below all come from one sample, sequenced in a study of tumor-infiltrating lymphocytes in primary liver carcinoma. Researchers generated TCR beta cDNA from roughly 510 ng of total RNA, relying on a constant-region primer. TCR beta libraries came from three nested multiplex PCR rounds using slightly modified ARM-PCR. For roughly 10 cycles apiece, the opening two PCR rounds ran with TRBV1-TRBV30 forward primers and a C-beta reverse primer. TCRdb used MiXCR to reprocess the multiplex PCR reads, holding one entry per CDR3 protein. The data show about 33,000 distinct CDR3 sequences, roughly four fifths seen once. Co-extraction yielded RNA and DNA from about 20-30 mg of unsorted bulk tissue. Sequences were obtained from liver tumor tissue from sampling region 5. Subset of the sample: tumor region T5, tumor centre. The receptors stem from a man aged 35 to 55 with primary liver carcinoma and hepatitis B virus infection.

Regarding this clonotype: A much larger clone lies one base from this, so it may be a read error. The chain combines TRBV18 with TRBJ2-5; TRBD2 matches 7 bases. Germline CDR1 and CDR2: KGHSH and LQKENI. Trimming removed 4 bases from V and 1 base from J; junction bases left unmatched: 6. CDR3 size: 15 residues. DNA of the CDR3: TGTGCCAGCTCACTTCAGCGGGAAGCCCAAGAGACCCAGTACTTC. Translating it yields CASSLQREAQETQYF.

Notes on this clonotype: Compared with germline, one end of the junction differs, possibly owing to a read error. This chain links TRBV6-5 with TRBJ1-4, with D unclear. This CDR3 region has 14 residues. Germline CDR1 and CDR2: MNHEY and SVGAGI. CDR3 in amino acids: CVSNLRVGSGKLFF. The CDR3 coding sequence is TGTGTCAGCAACTTACGGGTGGGGTCGGGAAAACTGTTTTTT.

This clonotype was found a few times. The chain has TRBV28 and TRBJ2-4; D is possibly TRBD1 (5 bases). Looked up from germline, CDR1 is MDHEN and CDR2 is SYDVKM. The CDR3 runs 14 residues. Trimming stripped 3 bases from V and 7 bases from J, with 13 bases between. CDR3 sequence (DNA): TGTGCCAGCAGTTTCGCCAGGGTGAAGAACATTCAGTACTTC. Translated: CASSFARVKNIQYF.

This chain joins TRBV29-1 and TRBJ2-1; D gene unclear. Germline values: CDR1 SQVTM, CDR2 ANQGSEA. CDR3 length: 16 residues. Trimming removed 6 bases from V and 10 bases from J, with 28 bases in between. The CDR3 DNA reads as TGCAGCGTCACCACGCTTCGGCCCTGGTCCCGTCACGAGCAGTTCTTC. Its protein product is CSVTTLRPWSRHEQFF.

This clonotype was counted many times. The DNA is left out, because the CDR3 cannot be placed on it with certainty; the CDR3 is given as TCRdb lists it. V is TRBV7-9 and J is TRBJ2-1. Germline V gene data show CDR1 as SEHNR and CDR2 as FQNEAQ (reference sequence). The CDR3 adds up to 12 amino acids, both ends counted. The CDR3 region is CASSTSWNEQFF.

Of note for this clonotype: A read error may account for a junction end that differs from germline. The chain recombines TRBV5-1 with TRBJ1-3; possible D gene TRBD1, 5 bases. The CDR3 is 15 amino acids. The V gene's germline CDR1 is SGHRS and CDR2 YFSETQ. The CDR3 region has the DNA TGCGCCCGCAGCTTGTGGTTACAGGATACAAACACCATATATTTT. Protein: CARSLWLQDTNTIYF.

The table lists this clonotype with many counts. This may arise from a read error, as a much more abundant clone is one base away. The J gene is TRBJ2-4, the V gene TRBV10-3; no reliable D call. The ends were cut back, 2 bases at V and 10 bases at J, with 12 bases in the middle. CDR3 length: 13 residues. In germline, CDR1 is ENHRY, CDR2 SYGVKD. The CDR3 sequence is CAISEGSYNIQYF. CDR3 coding DNA: TGTGCCATCAGTGAGGGGTCATACAATATTCAGTACTTC.

With regard to this clonotype: At one boundary the junction diverges from the germline segment, which might be a read error. The V and J genes are TRBV12-3 or TRBV12-4 and TRBJ2-7; 9 positions agree with TRBD1. CDR3 size: 18 residues. CDR3 in amino acids: CASSSLVTLWTGDYVQYF. CDR3 DNA sequence: TGTGCCAGCAGTTCCCTGGTTACGCTATGGACAGGGGACTACGTGCAGTACTTT.

The V and J genes are TRBV5-1 and TRBJ1-2; D is uncertain. The CDR3 spans 13 residues. V lost 0 bases, J lost 8 bases, and 11 bases lay in between. Germline V lookup: CDR1 SGHRS, CDR2 YFSETQ. DNA of the CDR3: TGCGCCAGCAGCTTGGCCCCGCACTTGGGCTACACCTTC. Its protein is CASSLAPHLGYTF.

As concerns this clonotype: Compared with germline, one end of the junction differs, possibly owing to a read error. The V call is TRBV7-9, the J call TRBJ2-7; D possibly corresponds to TRBD2 (7 bases). The CDR3 runs 16 residues. The germline V gene encodes CDR1 SEHNR and CDR2 FQNEAQ (reference sequence). The CDR3 region is CASSAGGGGYEYERYF. CDR3 sequence (DNA): TGTGCCAGCAGTGCCGGGGGAGGGGGTTATGAGTACGAGCGGTACTTC.

A remark on this clonotype: A read error is likely, as this CDR3 ends without the conserved phenylalanine or tryptophan. The chain joins TRBV11-2 to TRBJ2-1, with a possible D match to TRBD2 (5 bases). CDR1 and CDR2 from the germline V gene are SGHAT and FQNNGV. The length of the CDR3 is 14 residues. CDR3 amino acids: CARRLSAAYNEQFI. DNA of the CDR3: TGTGCCCGCAGACTTAGCGCCGCATACAATGAGCAGTTCATC.

This clonotype was picked up many times. The chain links TRBV10-3 to TRBJ1-6; a possible D gene is TRBD1 (6 bases). Germline loops: CDR1 ENHRY, CDR2 SYGVKD. Trimming took 4 bases from V and 6 from J, leaving 10 bases between them. This CDR3 is 14 amino acids long. The CDR3 nucleotides are TGTGCCATCAGTGCCCGGGACACTAATTCACCCCTCCACTTT. Amino acids: CAISARDTNSPLHF.

This clonotype was observed a handful of times. This chain connects TRBV4-1 to TRBJ1-1; TRBD1 might be the D (6 bases). CDR1 and CDR2 from the germline V gene are MGHRA and YSYEKL. The CDR3 is 15 amino acids. V lost 4 bases and J 3 bases, leaving 15 bases between the germline ends. The CDR3 coding sequence is TGCGCCAGCAGCCCTACATGGACAGAGGACACTGAAGCTTTCTTT. Translation gives CASSPTWTEDTEAFF.

V gene TRBV11-2 combines with J gene TRBJ2-2; maybe TRBD2 (6 bases). The CDR3 totals 15 residues. From germline, CDR1 is SGHAT and CDR2 FQNNGV. V was shortened by 3 bases and J by 15 bases, with 23 bases between the two germline ends. CDR3 DNA: TGTGCCAGCAGCTTTGCGGGATCGAACAGCGGAGAGTTGTTTTTT. Amino acids: CASSFAGSNSGELFF. The whole variable domain, remainder taken from reference TRBV11-2 and TRBJ2-2, is EAGVAQSPRYKIIEKRQSVAFWCNPISGHATLYWYQQILGQGPKLLIQFQNNGVVDDSQLPKDRFSAERLKGVDSTLKIQPAKLEDSAVYLCASSFAGSNSGELFFGEGSRLTVL.

Comments on this clonotype: As the CDR3 is not closed by the conserved phenylalanine or tryptophan, this likely results from a read error. The J gene is TRBJ1-1, the V gene TRBV6-2 or TRBV6-3, with D hard to call. The germline V gene encodes CDR1 MNHEY and CDR2 SVGEGT. The CDR3 is made up of 14 amino acids. The CDR3 loop reads CASTYSELNTEAFY. CDR3 DNA: TGTGCCAGCACTTACTCAGAGCTGAACACTGAAGCTTTCTAT.

Of note for this clonotype: This could be a read error, since a much larger clone is one nucleotide away. This rearrangement joins TRBV11-3 to TRBJ2-3; possibly TRBD1 for D (6 bases). Per the germline V gene, CDR1 is SGHNT and CDR2 is YENEEA. The CDR3 loop spans 13 amino acids. The CDR3 loop reads CTSSAYRADTQYF. In nucleotides, the CDR3 is TGTACCAGCAGCGCCTACAGGGCAGATACGCAGTATTTT.

Note on this clonotype: The junction shows a germline mismatch at one end, possibly a read error. V is TRBV11-2 and J is TRBJ1-2; possibly TRBD1 for D (5 bases). The CDR3 runs 15 residues. Per germline, CDR1 SGHAT and CDR2 FQNNGV. CDR3 sequence reads: CASSFSGDGAYGYTF. The DNA of the CDR3 is TGTGCCAGTAGCTTCTCCGGGGACGGGGCCTATGGCTACACCTTC.

For this clonotype: A read error may account for a junction end that differs from germline. This chain uses TRBV6-5 with TRBJ1-1, with D unresolved. The CDR3 contains 14 residues. Germline V lookup: CDR1 MNHEY, CDR2 SVGAGI. The CDR3 here is CTSRSGKLNTEAFF. In DNA form, the CDR3 reads TGTACCAGCAGATCCGGGAAGCTGAACACTGAAGCTTTCTTT.